A single sample gave rise to the 20 T cell receptor beta chains below, sequenced in a study of T cell changes during pregnancy in multiple sclerosis. The repertoire was sequenced with immunoSEQ multiplex PCR; TCRdb's copy has only in-frame clones and lacks some. The sample contains fewer than 60,000 clones, 95% of which appear only once. The sample was CD8+ T cells from peripheral blood mononuclear cells, taken in the first trimester of pregnancy. The source of these receptors is a female donor with multiple sclerosis, enrolled in a pregnancy study.

This clone was recorded only once. CDR3: CASSVQGTPHEQYF. Here the CDR3 DNA reads TGTGCCAGCAGTGTCCAGGGGACCCCCCACGAGCAGTACTTC. This chain uses TRBV6-1 with TRBJ2-7; TRBD1 might be the D (6 bases). V was trimmed by 4 bases and J by 5 bases, leaving 15 bases between them. CDR3 length: 14 residues. The germline V gene has CDR1 MNHNS and CDR2 SASEGT.

The V call is TRBV7-6, the J call TRBJ1-1, with 7 bases identical to TRBD1. With 2 bases clipped from V and 7 bases from J, the junction kept 7 bases outside the gene matches. The CDR3 covers 14 residues. Per germline, CDR1 SGHVS and CDR2 FNYEAQ. DNA for the CDR3: TGTGCCAGCAGCTTAAGGGCCACAGGGGTTGAAGCTTTCTTT. Amino acids: CASSLRATGVEAFF. The full variable domain, its missing parts supplied by reference TRBV7-6 and TRBJ1-1, is GAGVSQSPRYKVTKRGQDVALRCDPISGHVSLYWYRQALGQGPEFLTYFNYEAQQDKSGLPNDRFSAERPEGSISTLTIQRTEQRDSAMYRCASSLRATGVEAFFGQGTRLTVV.

The chain employs TRBV15 and TRBJ1-2, with a tentative D call TRBD1 (5 bases). Trimming shortened V by 1 base and J by 4 bases, and 10 bases separated the two germline ends. Germline lookup yields CDR1 LNHNV and CDR2 YYDKDF (reference sequence). The CDR3 has 14 amino acids. CDR3 amino acids: CATSRAQDRYGYTF. The CDR3, as DNA: TGTGCCACCAGCAGAGCACAGGACCGCTATGGCTACACCTTC.

The chain carries TRBV19 and TRBJ1-1; a possible D gene is TRBD1 (5 bases). Germline V CDR1 and CDR2: LNHDA, SQIVND (reference sequence). The CDR3 extends over 15 amino acids. The V end lost 6 bases, the J end lost 1 base, and 15 bases lay between the germline ends. CDR3: CASSAGRGGNTEAFF. CDR3 sequence (DNA): TGTGCCAGTAGCGCCGGGCGGGGCGGGAACACTGAAGCTTTCTTT.

V usage is TRBV4-3 and J usage is TRBJ2-3; perhaps TRBD1 as D (5 bases). The CDR3 is 15 amino acids. Per germline, CDR1 LGHNA and CDR2 YSLEER. Trimming stripped 0 bases from V and 2 bases from J, with 9 bases between. Here the CDR3 reads CASSQDRGNTDTQYF. The DNA of the CDR3 is TGCGCCAGCAGCCAAGATAGGGGAAACACAGATACGCAGTATTTT.

The V gene is TRBV9, the J gene TRBJ1-1, with D perhaps TRBD1 (6 bases). This CDR3 comprises 17 residues. Germline CDR1 and CDR2: SGDLS and YYNGEE. Deletions cut 3 bases from V and 6 bases from J, with 24 bases between. The CDR3 region is CASSDPQGPGGGPEAFF. Here the CDR3 DNA reads TGTGCCAGCAGCGATCCACAGGGTCCGGGTGGCGGACCTGAAGCTTTCTTT.

V usage is TRBV19 and J usage is TRBJ2-7; tentatively, D is TRBD1 (5 bases). V shed 6 bases and J shed 6 bases, with 9 bases lying between them. Germline CDR1 reads LNHDA; CDR2 reads SQIVND (reference sequence). The CDR3 runs 11 residues. This CDR3 is CASRQGSEQYF. CDR3 nucleotide sequence: TGTGCCAGTAGGCAGGGATCCGAGCAGTACTTC.

This clone was counted a single time. V gene TRBV5-1 combines with J gene TRBJ2-5; weak D call: TRBD2 (5 bases). The CDR3 sequence is 16 residues long. Deletions cut 5 bases from V and 5 bases from J, with 22 bases between. Germline V gene data show CDR1 as SGHRS and CDR2 as YFSETQ. Here the CDR3 reads CASRQWGTSGQETQYF. CDR3 nucleotides: TGCGCCAGCAGACAATGGGGAACTAGTGGCCAGGAGACCCAGTACTTC. Looking up the rest from reference TRBV5-1 and TRBJ2-5 gives the full variable domain: KAGVTQTPRYLIKTRGQQVTLSCSPISGHRSVSWYQQTPGQGLQFLFEYFSETQRNKGNFPGRFSGRQFSNSRSEMNVSTLELGDSALYLCASRQWGTSGQETQYFGPGTRLLVL.

The J gene is TRBJ2-7, the V gene TRBV4-1; no firm D call. The length of the CDR3 is 14 residues. V lost 0 bases and J 2 bases, leaving 8 bases between the germline ends. Germline CDR1 reads MGHRA; CDR2 reads YSYEKL. CDR3 sequence reads: CASSQDLTAYEQYF. CDR3 DNA: TGCGCCAGCAGCCAAGATCTCACGGCCTACGAGCAGTACTTC.

The chain couples TRBV2 to TRBJ2-5; no firm D call. Between the trimmed V and J ends, which lost 10 bases and 2 bases, there was a span of 17 bases. Germline-derived CDR1 and CDR2 are SNHLY and FYNNEI. The length of the CDR3 is 14 residues. CDR3 coding DNA: TGTGCCACAGCCGGTCGACTGTATCAAGAGACCCAGTACTTC. It is translated as CATAGRLYQETQYF.

V and J are TRBV7-9 and TRBJ2-7; 9 positions agree with TRBD1. From germline, CDR1 is SEHNR and CDR2 FQNEAQ (reference sequence). J gave up 5 bases and V 3 bases, and 5 bases lay outside the gene matches. There are 14 residues in the CDR3. CDR3 residues: CASSFRDRVDEQYF. DNA for the CDR3: TGTGCCAGCAGCTTTAGGGACAGGGTGGACGAGCAGTACTTC.

This clone has just one count. The chain employs TRBV7-9 and TRBJ2-5; 8 nucleotides match TRBD1. V dropped 3 bases and J dropped 2; count of bases not matched to a gene: 5. The CDR3 covers 15 residues. Germline CDR1 reads SEHNR; CDR2 reads FQNEAQ (reference sequence). Here the CDR3 reads CASSFGQGVQETQYF. DNA of the CDR3: TGTGCCAGCAGCTTCGGACAGGGAGTGCAAGAGACCCAGTACTTC.

The rearrangement links TRBV7-9 to TRBJ2-1; 7 bases match TRBD2. V lost 9 bases and J lost 1; bases outside the gene matches: 12. CDR1 and CDR2 from the germline V gene are SEHNR and FQNEAQ (reference sequence). This CDR3 is built from 16 residues. The CDR3 is CARSPWTRSSYNEQFF. In DNA form, the CDR3 reads TGTGCCAGAAGCCCCTGGACTAGGAGTTCCTACAATGAGCAGTTCTTC.

The CDR3 protein is CASSWGQGSYEQYF. The CDR3 nucleotides are TGTGCCAGCAGCTGGGGACAGGGAAGCTACGAGCAGTACTTC. The chain couples TRBV5-5 to TRBJ2-7; 9 bases align to TRBD1. Germline values: CDR1 SGHKS, CDR2 YYEKEE (reference sequence). J was trimmed by 3 bases and V by 3 bases; bases with no gene match: 4. The CDR3 is 14 amino acids.

This clone is medium-sized in the sample. Other nucleotide sequences from this sample produce the same CDR3. Here the CDR3 reads CASSQDPGQGRYEQYF. In nucleotides, the CDR3 is TGCGCCAGCAGCCAAGACCCGGGACAGGGAAGGTACGAGCAGTACTTC. The chain combines TRBV4-3 with TRBJ2-7; 9 bases map to TRBD1. The CDR3 covers 16 residues. Germline assignment: CDR1 LGHNA and CDR2 YSLEER. V lost 0 bases to trimming and J lost 4 bases; unmatched junction nucleotides: 7.

The chain has TRBV7-2 and TRBJ2-7; tentatively, D is TRBD2 (7 bases). Germline lookup yields CDR1 SGHTA and CDR2 FQGNSA. V lost 5 bases and J 6 bases, leaving 11 bases between the germline ends. The CDR3 contains 12 residues. As DNA, the CDR3 is TGTGCCAGCAGCCCCGGGGGGCGCGAGCAGTACTTC. This translates into CASSPGGREQYF.

V usage is TRBV11-3 and J usage is TRBJ2-3; D perhaps matches TRBD1 (5 bases). Germline CDR1 is SGHNT and CDR2 is YENEEA. Trimming cost V 1 base and J 1 base, with 9 bases left between them. This CDR3 spans 15 amino acids. The CDR3 region is CASSLGGTRTDTQYF. CDR3 coding DNA: TGTGCCAGCAGCTTAGGGGGCACCCGCACAGATACGCAGTATTTT.

With respect to this clone: This same CDR3 is encoded by further DNA sequences in the sample. The rearrangement uses TRBV27 and TRBJ2-3; D is unclear. CDR3 length: 13 residues. V was trimmed by 4 bases and J by 0 bases, leaving 5 bases between them. Germline V gives CDR1 MNHEY, CDR2 SMNVEV (reference sequence). The CDR3 coding sequence is TGTGCCAGCAGTTCGACTAGCACAGATACGCAGTATTTT. Its translation: CASSSTSTDTQYF.

The chain carries TRBV19 and TRBJ2-1; D gene uncertain. Per germline, CDR1 LNHDA and CDR2 SQIVND (reference sequence). This CDR3 is 15 amino acids long. V dropped 3 bases and J dropped 0 bases, with 9 bases sitting between them. DNA for the CDR3: TGTGCCAGTAGTATGGCCCGGAGCTCCTACAATGAGCAGTTCTTC. Its translation is CASSMARSSYNEQFF. Using reference TRBV19 and TRBJ2-1 for the parts outside the CDR3, the full variable domain is DGGITQSPKYLFRKEGQNVTLSCEQNLNHDAMYWYRQDPGQGLRLIYYSQIVNDFQKGDIAEGYSVSREKKESFPLTVTSAQKNPTAFYLCASSMARSSYNEQFFGPGTRLTVL.

The chain employs TRBV9 and TRBJ1-2; D perhaps matches TRBD1 (6 bases). Trimming took off 0 bases at V and 0 bases at J, with 21 bases between the two ends. In germline, CDR1 is SGDLS, CDR2 YYNGEE. This CDR3 has 19 amino acids. CDR3 sequence: CASSVAPTRQEGANYGYTF. CDR3 DNA: TGTGCCAGCAGCGTAGCCCCAACTAGACAGGAAGGGGCTAACTATGGCTACACCTTC.